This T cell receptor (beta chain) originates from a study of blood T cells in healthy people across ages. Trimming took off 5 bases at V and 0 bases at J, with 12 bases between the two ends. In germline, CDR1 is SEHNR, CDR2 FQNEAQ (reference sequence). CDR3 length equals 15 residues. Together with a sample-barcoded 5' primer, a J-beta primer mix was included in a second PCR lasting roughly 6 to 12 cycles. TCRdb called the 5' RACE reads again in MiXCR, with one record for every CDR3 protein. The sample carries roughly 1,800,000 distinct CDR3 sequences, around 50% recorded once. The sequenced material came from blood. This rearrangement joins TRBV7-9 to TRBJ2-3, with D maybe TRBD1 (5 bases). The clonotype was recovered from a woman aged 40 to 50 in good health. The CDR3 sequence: CASSQGARSTDTQYF. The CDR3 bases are TGTGCCAGCAGCCAAGGGGCTAGGAGCACAGATACGCAGTATTTT.